A selection of T cell receptor beta chains follows, all from one sample in a study of cytomegalovirus exposure and HLA in healthy donors. Using immunoSEQ multiplex PCR, the repertoire was profiled, and TCRdb retains in-frame clones only, with some absent. This sample has about 140,000 clones; roughly 73% occur once, and the top ten carry 3.3%. Sequences were obtained from PBMCs. The receptors were sampled from a man between 40 and 49 years old in good health and CMV-seronegative. The CDR3 runs from the conserved cysteine through the conserved F or W. The D gene is left open where the match is weak. Size is omitted from some rows. Given values are once, few, many or a class for expanded clones.

V gene	clone size	D gene	J gene	CDR3 protein	CDR3 DNA
TRBV18	NA	TRBD1	TRBJ2-7	CASTPDRLSVDEQYF	TGTGCCAGCACGCCGGACAGGCTTAGCGTAGACGAGCAGTACTTC
TRBV7-9	NA	TRBD1	TRBJ2-7	CASSSRDRAYEQYF	TGTGCCAGCAGCTCCCGGGACAGGGCCTACGAGCAGTACTTC
TRBV6-1	NA	TRBD1	TRBJ1-2	CASKSQGVFGYTF	TGTGCCAGCAAGAGCCAGGGGGTATTTGGCTACACCTTC
TRBV4-3	NA	NA	TRBJ1-1	CASSHLIQKNTEAFF	TGCGCCAGCAGCCATCTCATCCAGAAGAACACTGAAGCTTTCTTT
TRBV6-5	NA	NA	TRBJ2-7	CASSYSAQGGEQYF	TGTGCCAGCAGTTACTCGGCACAGGGCGGAGAGCAGTACTTC
TRBV28	few	NA	TRBJ1-2	CASSLGRVDGGYTF	TGTGCCAGCAGTTTGGGCAGGGTAGACGGTGGCTACACCTTC
TRBV29-1	few	NA	TRBJ2-7	CSALGTDGSYEQYF	TGCAGCGCTCTGGGGACTGACGGCTCCTACGAGCAGTACTTC
TRBV5-1	once	NA	TRBJ2-1	CASSSIRGNEQFF	TGCGCCAGCAGCTCAATCAGGGGCAATGAGCAGTTCTTC
TRBV6-6	NA	NA	TRBJ2-1	CASSLDSYNEQFF	TGTGCCAGCAGTTTGGACAGTTACAATGAGCAGTTCTTC
TRBV5-1	NA	NA	TRBJ1-1	CASSLSPAGNTEAFF	TGCGCCAGCAGCTTGTCTCCCGCAGGGAACACTGAAGCTTTCTTT
TRBV9	NA	NA	TRBJ2-1	CASSDYRGNEQFF	TGTGCCAGCAGCGACTACCGAGGGAATGAGCAGTTCTTC
TRBV4-1	NA	TRBD1	TRBJ2-5	CASSPAGGTQYF	TGCGCCAGCAGCCCAGCAGGGGGGACCCAGTACTTC
TRBV5-4	few	NA	TRBJ1-1	CASSLGGPGVEAFF	TGTGCCAGCAGCTTGGGGGGACCGGGGGTTGAAGCTTTCTTT
TRBV4-1	NA	TRBD2	TRBJ2-1	CASSQDPSGAHLYNEQFF	TGCGCCAGCAGCCAAGACCCTAGCGGGGCCCATCTCTACAATGAGCAGTTCTTC
TRBV27	NA	NA	TRBJ2-7	CASSSRSRDSGPREQYF	TGTGCCAGCAGTTCCCGCTCCCGGGACAGCGGGCCGCGCGAGCAGTACTTC
TRBV25-1	NA	TRBD1	TRBJ1-1	CASSEHRQGSAEAFF	TGTGCCAGCAGTGAGCACCGACAGGGGAGCGCTGAAGCTTTCTTT
TRBV7-9	NA	TRBD1	TRBJ1-2	CASSLAPTGGEEYGYTF	TGTGCCAGCAGCTTAGCCCCCACAGGGGGCGAGGAATATGGCTACACCTTC
TRBV5-1	few	NA	TRBJ2-7	CASSLAGAGSEQYF	TGCGCCAGCAGCCTAGCCGGGGCGGGATCCGAGCAGTACTTC
TRBV4-3	NA	NA	TRBJ2-7	CASSQGRGHEQYF	TGCGCCAGCAGCCAAGGACGCGGTCACGAGCAGTACTTC
TRBV5-4	NA	TRBD1	TRBJ1-2	CASSPDRDPGYTF	TGTGCCAGCAGCCCGGACAGGGACCCTGGCTACACCTTC
TRBV5-4	NA	TRBD1	TRBJ1-6	CASSLGQGNSPLHF	TGTGCCAGCAGCTTGGGACAGGGGAATTCACCCCTCCACTTT
TRBV15	NA	NA	TRBJ2-3	CATEGDGADTQYF	TGTGCCACCGAGGGTGATGGGGCAGATACGCAGTATTTT
TRBV28	NA	NA	TRBJ2-7	CASRRGTAYEQYF	TGTGCCAGCCGCCGGGGGACAGCATACGAGCAGTACTTC
TRBV21-1	NA	NA	TRBJ2-1	CASSPRGLEQFF	TGTGCCAGCAGCCCAAGGGGCCTAGAGCAGTTCTTC
TRBV5-6	NA	TRBD1	TRBJ2-6	CASGKGQLSGANVLTF	TGTGCCAGCGGCAAGGGACAGCTCTCTGGGGCCAACGTCCTGACTTTC
TRBV2	NA	NA	TRBJ1-1	CASRPEGNTEAFF	TGTGCCAGCAGGCCCGAGGGGAACACTGAAGCTTTCTTT
TRBV10-3	few	TRBD2	TRBJ2-7	CAISVAGGSMVRYEQYF	TGTGCCATCAGTGTAGCGGGGGGGAGTATGGTGCGATACGAGCAGTACTTC
TRBV9	NA	TRBD2	TRBJ2-1	CASSVGASGDYLSYNEQFF	TGTGCCAGCAGCGTAGGGGCTAGCGGGGACTACCTATCCTACAATGAGCAGTTCTTC
TRBV10-3	once	TRBD1	TRBJ2-5	CATGQAQKETQYF	TGTGCCACCGGACAGGCTCAAAAAGAGACCCAGTACTTC
TRBV4-1	NA	TRBD1	TRBJ1-2	CASSQGTGVSYGYTF	TGCGCCAGCAGCCAGGGGACAGGGGTTTCCTATGGCTACACCTTC
TRBV5-1	few	NA	TRBJ2-3	CASSVGESRDTQYF	TGCGCCAGCAGCGTTGGAGAATCCCGAGATACGCAGTATTTT
TRBV4-1	NA	TRBD1	TRBJ1-4	CASSQDRGTGGPNEKLFF	TGCGCCAGCAGCCAAGATCGCGGGACAGGGGGGCCTAATGAAAAACTGTTTTTT
TRBV2	NA	TRBD1	TRBJ1-4	CASSGRTGSEKLFF	TGTGCCAGCAGTGGACGGACAGGGAGTGAAAAACTGTTTTTT
TRBV7-3	NA	NA	TRBJ1-1	CASSEAGGYGTEAFF	TGTGCCAGCAGTGAAGCGGGGGGTTATGGCACTGAAGCTTTCTTT
TRBV30	once	TRBD2	TRBJ2-3	CAYGAGVTTDTQYF	TGTGCTTACGGGGCGGGGGTGACCACAGATACGCAGTATTTT
TRBV27	NA	TRBD2	TRBJ2-2	CASSLAGVSGELFF	TGTGCCAGCAGTTTGGCGGGGGTGTCCGGGGAGCTGTTTTTT
TRBV7-9	once	NA	TRBJ1-1	CASSQRRGEAFF	TGTGCCAGCAGCCAGAGACGGGGTGAAGCTTTCTTT
TRBV27	once	NA	TRBJ2-7	CASSLRTQGGLEQYF	TGTGCCAGCAGTTTACGAACACAAGGGGGTCTCGAGCAGTACTTC
TRBV28	NA	TRBD2	TRBJ2-3	CASRPSGGAQYF	TGTGCCAGCAGACCGAGCGGGGGGGCGCAGTATTTT
TRBV5-6	NA	TRBD1	TRBJ2-7	CASSRGQGTYEQYF	TGTGCCAGCAGCCGGGGACAGGGTACCTACGAGCAGTACTTC
TRBV7-9	NA	TRBD1	TRBJ2-7	CASSRPGQGAKSTYEQYF	TGTGCCAGCAGTCGCCCGGGACAGGGGGCCAAGTCTACCTACGAGCAGTACTTC
TRBV6-1	NA	TRBD1	TRBJ1-5	CASSDGQVNSNQPQHF	TGTGCCAGCAGTGACGGACAGGTTAATAGCAATCAGCCCCAGCATTTT
TRBV9	NA	NA	TRBJ2-3	CASSVALGAFTDTQYF	TGTGCCAGCAGCGTCGCCTTGGGGGCCTTCACAGATACGCAGTATTTT
TRBV7-9	NA	NA	TRBJ2-7	CASSLTPLDSTYEQYF	TGTGCCAGCAGCTTAACGCCCCTGGACAGCACCTACGAGCAGTACTTC
TRBV25-1	once	NA	TRBJ1-1	CAPGRVRGGRNTEAFF	TGTGCCCCCGGCAGGGTAAGGGGGGGGAGGAACACTGAAGCTTTCTTT
TRBV6-5	NA	NA	TRBJ1-5	CASSYGQTHQPQHF	TGTGCCAGCAGTTACGGACAGACCCATCAGCCCCAGCATTTT
TRBV9	NA	TRBD2	TRBJ2-3	CASSGRLAGAVTDTQYF	TGTGCCAGCAGCGGCAGACTAGCGGGGGCCGTCACAGATACGCAGTATTTT
TRBV4-1	NA	NA	TRBJ1-3	CASSHSSREAGNTIYF	TGCGCCAGCAGCCATAGTTCCAGGGAGGCAGGAAACACCATATATTTT
TRBV5-1	NA	TRBD2	TRBJ2-3	CASSLAPTSTADTQYF	TGCGCCAGCAGCTTGGCCCCGACTAGCACCGCAGATACGCAGTATTTT
TRBV7-9	NA	NA	TRBJ2-7	CSSSVPGYEQYF	TGTTCCAGCAGCGTCCCCGGTTACGAGCAGTACTTC
TRBV2	NA	TRBD1	TRBJ1-2	CASSQGASYGYTF	TGTGCCAGCAGTCAGGGGGCTAGCTATGGCTACACCTTC